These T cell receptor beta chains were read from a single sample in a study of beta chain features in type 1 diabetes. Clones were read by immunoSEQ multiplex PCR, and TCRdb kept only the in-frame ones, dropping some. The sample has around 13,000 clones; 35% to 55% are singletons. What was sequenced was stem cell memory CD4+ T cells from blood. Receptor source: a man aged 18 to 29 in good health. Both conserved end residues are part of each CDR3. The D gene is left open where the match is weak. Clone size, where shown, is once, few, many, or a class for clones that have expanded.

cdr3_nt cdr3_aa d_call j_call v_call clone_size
TGTGCCAGCTCACCAAGTATGCCGGGGTACAATGAGCAGTTCTTC CASSPSMPGYNEQFF - TRBJ2-1 TRBV18 -
TGCAGCGTCCTCGACAGGGGGCTGAACGAGCAGTACTTC CSVLDRGLNEQYF TRBD1 TRBJ2-7 TRBV29-1 -
TGCAGCGTTGAATCGGCGGACACAGATACGCAGTATTTT CSVESADTDTQYF - TRBJ2-3 TRBV29-1 -
TGTGCCAGCAGCGTCCAGGGACAGGGCAACACCGGGGAGCTGTTTTTT CASSVQGQGNTGELFF TRBD1 TRBJ2-2 TRBV2 once
TGTGCCAGCAGCTTAGGGACACTCTCCTACAATGAGCAGTTCTTC CASSLGTLSYNEQFF - TRBJ2-1 TRBV7-2 -
TGTGCCAGCAGCTTAGAGGGGTTTAACTATGGCTACACCTTC CASSLEGFNYGYTF - TRBJ1-2 TRBV7-2 once
TGTGCCATCAGTGAGTTGACGACAGGGAACTATGGCTACACCTTC CAISELTTGNYGYTF TRBD1 TRBJ1-2 TRBV10-3 -
TGTGCCAGCCAGTTGTCCCCTCTAGCGGGGGTTGGCGGGGAGCTGTTTTTT CASQLSPLAGVGGELFF TRBD2 TRBJ2-2 TRBV7-9 -
TGTGCCAGCTCACCGGCGGGCGGCTCTGGGGCCAACGTCCTGACTTTC CASSPAGGSGANVLTF - TRBJ2-6 TRBV18 -
TGTGCCAGTAGTCCACAGGACCCAACGTCTGGAAACACCATATATTTT CASSPQDPTSGNTIYF - TRBJ1-3 TRBV19 -
TGCGCCAGCAGCCAAGAGGGGGGTGGGGGAGATACGCAGTATTTT CASSQEGGGGDTQYF - TRBJ2-3 TRBV4-3 -
TGTGCCAGCGGAACTAGCGGGGGCACCTACGAGCAGTACTTC CASGTSGGTYEQYF TRBD2 TRBJ2-7 TRBV7-9 -
TGTGCCAGCAGCGTAGAAGGTCTTACAGGGGATGGCTACACCTTC CASSVEGLTGDGYTF TRBD1 TRBJ1-2 TRBV9 -
TGTGCCAGTAGCCGGACAGGGGGCGCGGGTGAAGCTTTCTTT CASSRTGGAGEAFF TRBD1 TRBJ1-1 TRBV19 few
TGTGCCAGCAGGCCAGGGTACACCGGGGAGCTGTTTTTT CASRPGYTGELFF - TRBJ2-2 TRBV27 -
TGTGCCAGCAGCTTAGGAAACAGATTTAACTCTGGAAACACCATATATTTT CASSLGNRFNSGNTIYF - TRBJ1-3 TRBV7-2 -
TGTGCCAGCAGTTACGAAGGGGATAATTCACCCCTCCACTTT CASSYEGDNSPLHF - TRBJ1-6 TRBV6-5 few
TGTGCCAGCAATCCGGACCTCGGGGACACCTACTATGGCTACACCTTC CASNPDLGDTYYGYTF - TRBJ1-2 TRBV6-6 few
TGCGCCAGCAGCCACTCGGGGAACTCTAGAGTCTCTGGGGCCAACGTCCTGACTTTC CASSHSGNSRVSGANVLTF - TRBJ2-6 TRBV4-1 few
TGTGCCAGCAGTTACCTCCGGGTGGCGGAGACCCAGTACTTC CASSYLRVAETQYF - TRBJ2-5 TRBV6-6 few
TGCGCCAGCAGCCAAGCACCCGGGGGGACCGGATCCCGGGAGACCCAGTACTTC CASSQAPGGTGSRETQYF TRBD2 TRBJ2-5 TRBV4-1 -
TGTGCCAGCAGCTTCCACCCGAGCGGAACCGGGGAGCTGTTTTTT CASSFHPSGTGELFF - TRBJ2-2 TRBV7-3 -
TGTGCCAGCAGCACCGGACTGAGCACAGATACGCAGTATTTT CASSTGLSTDTQYF - TRBJ2-3 TRBV7-9 -
TGTGCCAGTAGTAAGTGGACTAGCGGGGGGTCGTACCAAGAGACCCAGTACTTC CASSKWTSGGSYQETQYF TRBD2 TRBJ2-5 TRBV19 few
TGTGCCAGCAGCTTAAGCGACAGGGGGAGAGATGAGCAGTTCTTC CASSLSDRGRDEQFF TRBD1 TRBJ2-1 TRBV7-2 -
TGCGCCAGCAGCTTGACAGGGGGCGAGGGCAATCAGCCCCAGCATTTT CASSLTGGEGNQPQHF TRBD1 TRBJ1-5 TRBV5-1 -
TGTGCCAGCAGGGGGCAGGGGGATACGCAGTATTTT CASRGQGDTQYF - TRBJ2-3 TRBV6-5 few
TGTGCCAGCAGAGTCGCGGGGGGGCCGTCCTACAATGAGCAGTTCTTC CASRVAGGPSYNEQFF TRBD2 TRBJ2-1 TRBV4-2 -
TGTGCCAGCTCACCAGGGGGGAGCTACGAGCAGTACTTC CASSPGGSYEQYF - TRBJ2-7 TRBV18 few
TGTGCCAGCAGTTTGGTAGCGGGGGGTTCCTACAATGAGCAGTTCTTC CASSLVAGGSYNEQFF TRBD2 TRBJ2-1 TRBV28 once
TGTGCCAGCAGTGAACAGGGGAGAAGCAATCAGCCCCAGCATTTT CASSEQGRSNQPQHF - TRBJ1-5 TRBV2 -
TGTGCCAGCAGTCCTGGCCCCTCCCGGGACAGGTATGGCTACACCTTC CASSPGPSRDRYGYTF TRBD1 TRBJ1-2 TRBV28 few
TGTGCCAGCAGCTCGCCTTCGGGCTACAATGAGCAGTTCTTC CASSSPSGYNEQFF - TRBJ2-1 TRBV5-6 few
TGCGCCAGCAGCTCGGGACAGGTCAACTATGGCTACACCTTC CASSSGQVNYGYTF TRBD1 TRBJ1-2 TRBV5-1 few
TGTGCCAGCAGCACTAATACAGGGTCTGGGGCCAACGTCCTGACTTTC CASSTNTGSGANVLTF - TRBJ2-6 TRBV5-8 -
TGTGCCAGTAGTATCCTCGGACAGGTTATTAACGAGCAGTACTTC CASSILGQVINEQYF TRBD1 TRBJ2-7 TRBV19 -
TGTGCCTGGACCGCCCATCAGGGACAGGGCGTGAACTATGGCTACACCTTC CAWTAHQGQGVNYGYTF TRBD1 TRBJ1-2 TRBV30 -
TGCAGCGTTGTCCCGGCGGGGACAGATACGCAGTATTTT CSVVPAGTDTQYF - TRBJ2-3 TRBV29-1 -
TGCGCCAGCAGCGCCGTTGGGGGGACTGAAGCTTTCTTT CASSAVGGTEAFF - TRBJ1-1 TRBV5-1 -
TGTGCCAGCAGCATTCGGGCTAGCGGGGGCGGGGATACGCAGTATTTT CASSIRASGGGDTQYF TRBD2 TRBJ2-3 TRBV7-2 -
TGTGCCAGCAGCCGGACACCGCCCTACGAGCAGTACTTC CASSRTPPYEQYF - TRBJ2-7 TRBV7-2 few
TGCGCCAGCAGCTTACAGGCGACTAGCTACGAGCAGTACTTC CASSLQATSYEQYF - TRBJ2-7 TRBV5-1 -
TGTGCCAGCAGCTGGGACAGGGTCGATCGGGAGCTGTTTTTT CASSWDRVDRELFF TRBD1 TRBJ2-2 TRBV7-2 -
TGTGCCAGCAGTTACGGACAGGGAGTAGGTTCACCCCTCCACTTT CASSYGQGVGSPLHF TRBD1 TRBJ1-6 TRBV7-2 few
TGTGCCAGCAAACTACTAGTTCAAGCCGGGGAGCTGTTTTTT CASKLLVQAGELFF - TRBJ2-2 TRBV6-1 -
TGTGCCAGCAGTTTAGGACAGGGGGATCAGCCCCAGCATTTT CASSLGQGDQPQHF TRBD1 TRBJ1-5 TRBV28 few
TGTGCCAGCAGCCCCCATTCGGGGGGCAACTCCTACAATGAGCAGTTCTTC CASSPHSGGNSYNEQFF - TRBJ2-1 TRBV7-9 few
TGTGCCAGCAGTTACCCTCCAGGGCGCGGCGATACGCAGTATTTT CASSYPPGRGDTQYF - TRBJ2-3 TRBV6-5 -
TGTGCCTGGTTCCTCGTAGTCGGTGAGCAGTTCTTC CAWFLVVGEQFF - TRBJ2-1 TRBV30 few
TGCGCCAGCAGCTTGGCTAGGGGGGGGATGAACACTGAAGCTTTCTTT CASSLARGGMNTEAFF - TRBJ1-1 TRBV5-1 -
TGTGCCAGCAGCCTAGGGACTAGCGGAGCCTACAATGAGCAGTTCTTC CASSLGTSGAYNEQFF TRBD2 TRBJ2-1 TRBV7-2 -
TGTGCCAGCACCGACTCAGTACTAGCCAAAAACATTCAGTACTTC CASTDSVLAKNIQYF - TRBJ2-4 TRBV7-9 -
TGTGCCAGCAGTACCCGGGACAGACCTTACGAGCAGTACTTC CASSTRDRPYEQYF TRBD1 TRBJ2-7 TRBV28 -